A single sample gave rise to the 19 T cell receptor beta chains below, sequenced in a study of blood T cells in healthy people across ages. Through a sample-barcoded 5' primer and a J-beta primer mix, a second PCR was run for roughly 7 to 11 cycles. TCRdb recomputed calls from the 5' RACE reads with MiXCR, one row per CDR3 protein. The table has 600,000 or so distinct CDR3 sequences, around 48% seen once. Material: blood. The receptors here all came from a man older than 75 in good health.

This chain joins TRBV5-1 and TRBJ1-1; 9 bases fit TRBD1. Trimming removed 4 bases from V and 4 bases from J; junction bases left unmatched: 11. This CDR3 is 16 amino acids long. Germline V gene sequence: CDR1 SGHRS, CDR2 YFSETQ. CDR3: CASSLSPGTGLTEAFF. The DNA for the CDR3 is TGCGCCAGCAGCCTCAGTCCCGGGACAGGGCTCACTGAAGCTTTCTTT.

This rearrangement joins TRBV12-5 to TRBJ2-1; 11 bases are a match to TRBD2. Germline V lookup: CDR1 LGHNT, CDR2 FRNRAP. This CDR3 comprises 14 residues. The trim removed 5 bases at V and 9 bases at J, leaving 6 bases unmatched. The CDR3, as DNA: TGTGCTAGTGGTCCGCCGGGACTAGCGGCTGAGCAGTTCTTC. Translated, it gives CASGPPGLAAEQFF.

About this clonotype itself: This may come from a read error, since a much larger clone is one base off. The rearrangement links TRBV6-5 to TRBJ2-3; D gene ambiguous. V was pared by 2 bases and J by 4 bases, with 10 bases between. CDR3 length equals 14 residues. Germline CDR1 and CDR2: MNHEY and SVGAGI. The chain's CDR3 is CASSYGDGADTQYF. The DNA for the CDR3 is TGTGCCAGCAGTTACGGGGATGGGGCAGATACGCAGTATTTT.

This clonotype was recorded a few times. This sequence may be a read error, since a much larger clone differs from it by one base. This chain connects TRBV6-6 to TRBJ1-2; D possibly corresponds to TRBD1 (5 bases). This CDR3 region has 13 residues. CDR1 and CDR2 from the germline V gene are MNHNY and SVGAGI (reference sequence). V was shortened by 6 bases and J by 6 bases, with 14 bases between the two germline ends. CDR3 coding DNA: TGTGCCAGCAGGACCCGGGACGGGGATGGCTACACCTTC. Amino acids: CASRTRDGDGYTF.

This clonotype came up a few times. The CDR3 DNA sequence: TGCAGTGCTATCGTTGGGGGCTATGGCTACACCTTC. Residues: CSAIVGGYGYTF. The chain is built from TRBV20-1 and TRBJ1-2; possible D gene TRBD1, 5 bases. The CDR3 runs 12 residues. Trimming removed 4 bases at V and 4 bases at J, with 10 bases between. Germline V gene data show CDR1 as DFQATT and CDR2 as SNEGSKA (reference sequence).

This clonotype was counted only a few times. The rearrangement uses TRBV28 and TRBJ2-1; TRBD2 aligns across 9 bases. This CDR3 spans 15 amino acids. With V trimmed by 5 bases and J by 8 bases, 10 bases remained unmatched. The V gene's germline CDR1 is MDHEN and CDR2 SYDVKM. The CDR3 nucleotides read TGTGCCAGCAGTATCGTGGGACTAGCCTCCCATGAGCAGTTCTTC. Translating it yields CASSIVGLASHEQFF.

V and J are TRBV28 and TRBJ2-5; possible D gene TRBD1, 6 bases. The J call could be wrong; TRBJ2-7 is a better fit for the DNA end. CDR3 length: 15 residues. The germline gives CDR1 MDHEN, CDR2 SYDVKM. For the CDR3, the DNA is TGTGCCAGCAGTTCCCCCGACAGGACCCGTTACGAGCAGTACTTC. Residues: CASSSPDRTRYEQYF.

J is TRBJ2-2 and V is TRBV6-5; 9 nucleotides align to TRBD1. Germline CDR1 is MNHEY and CDR2 is SVGAGI. The CDR3 contains 16 residues. V lost 6 bases to trimming and J lost 4 bases; unmatched junction nucleotides: 9. The CDR3 protein is CASRPPGQGSTGELFF. CDR3 coding DNA: TGTGCCAGCAGGCCTCCGGGACAGGGTAGCACCGGGGAGCTGTTTTTT.

This clonotype was counted many times. The chain combines TRBV6-6 with TRBJ2-4, with TRBD2 identical over 10 bases. Per germline, CDR1 MNHNY and CDR2 SVGAGI (reference sequence). There are 17 residues in the CDR3. The V gene end was trimmed by 6 bases and the J gene end by 3 bases; junction bases not matched to a gene: 11. The CDR3, as DNA: TGTGCCAGCAGCGCTTTTCAGCGGGGGGGCCTCAAAAACATTCAGTACTTC. As protein: CASSAFQRGGLKNIQYF.

This clonotype was seen at least ten times. The rearrangement joins TRBV6-5 to TRBJ2-3; 12 bases agree with TRBD2. In germline, CDR1 is MNHEY, CDR2 SVGAGI. Trimming took 2 bases from V and 2 from J; bases not matched to a gene: 5. This CDR3 has 17 amino acids. The CDR3 region is CASSYTASGGATDTQYF. The CDR3 nucleotides are TGTGCCAGCAGTTACACCGCTAGCGGGGGGGCCACAGATACGCAGTATTTT.

V and J are TRBV30 and TRBJ1-6; tentative D call: TRBD1 (5 bases). This CDR3 contains 16 residues. CDR1 GTSNPN and CDR2 SVGIG come from the germline V gene (reference sequence). Trimming removed 4 bases from V and 6 bases from J, with 19 bases in between. Here the CDR3 reads CAWNGGGHRGNSPLHF. The CDR3 DNA is TGTGCCTGGAATGGGGGAGGTCATAGGGGTAATTCACCCCTCCACTTT.

The table lists this clonotype with a few counts. The chain links TRBV7-8 to TRBJ2-1, with 7 positions matching TRBD1. Per the germline V gene, CDR1 is SGHVS and CDR2 is FQNEAQ. The CDR3 runs 15 residues. The V and J ends lost 5 bases and 0 bases, in that order; junction bases with no gene match: 4. The CDR3: CASSGTALSYNEQFF. In nucleotides, the CDR3 is TGTGCCAGCAGCGGGACAGCCCTCTCCTACAATGAGCAGTTCTTC. The variable domain in full, with the rest retrieved from reference TRBV7-8 and TRBJ2-1, is GAGVSQSPRYKVAKRGQDVALRCDPISGHVSLFWYQQALGQGPEFLTYFQNEAQLDKSGLPSDRFFAERPEGSVSTLKIQRTQQEDSAVYLCASSGTALSYNEQFFGPGTRLTVL.

The rearrangement uses TRBV5-1 and TRBJ2-7, with D unresolved. Trimming took 5 bases from V and 0 from J, leaving 12 bases between them. CDR1 and CDR2 from the germline V gene are SGHRS and YFSETQ. This CDR3 is 14 amino acids long. CDR3 sequence (DNA): TGCGCCAGCAGGGGCCAGTTTGACTCCTACGAGCAGTACTTC. Translating it yields CASRGQFDSYEQYF.

The chain is built from TRBV6-5 and TRBJ2-2; D might be TRBD1 (6 bases). This CDR3 is built from 13 residues. CDR1 and CDR2 (germline): MNHEY, SVGAGI. V was pared by 6 bases and J by 5 bases, with 10 bases between. The CDR3 DNA reads as TGTGCCAGCAGGCTAGGGGGAACCGGGGAGCTGTTTTTT. This encodes CASRLGGTGELFF.

The rearrangement links TRBV6-2 or TRBV6-3 to TRBJ2-7; 10 bases line up with TRBD2. The V gene end was trimmed by 4 bases and the J gene end by 1 base; junction bases not matched to a gene: 13. CDR3 size: 18 residues. Germline V gene lookup returns CDR1 MNHEY and CDR2 SVGEGT. The CDR3 nucleotides are TGTGCCAGCAGTTGGGCCAGCGGGAGGGCCTTATCGTCCTACGAGCAGTACTTC. Amino acids: CASSWASGRALSSYEQYF.

This clonotype was seen many times. This chain joins TRBV6-6 and TRBJ2-1; 14 bases fit TRBD2. J gave up 8 bases and V 6 bases, and 15 bases lay outside the gene matches. This CDR3 contains 18 residues. Germline V lookup: CDR1 MNHNY, CDR2 SVGAGI (reference sequence). The CDR3 DNA reads as TGTGCCAGCAGCCCGGGACTAGCGGGAGCCTGGGGTGGCGATGAGCAGTTCTTC. It specifies CASSPGLAGAWGGDEQFF.

V is TRBV4-1 and J is TRBJ2-4; a possible D gene is TRBD1 (5 bases). The DNA end is a closer match to TRBJ2-7, so the J assignment may be wrong. This CDR3 spans 13 amino acids. Germline loops: CDR1 MGHRA, CDR2 YSYEKL. CDR3 in amino acids: CASSPKVGDEQYF. The CDR3, as DNA: TGCGCCAGCAGCCCCAAAGTAGGGGACGAGCAGTACTTC.

This clonotype turned up a few times. The genes are TRBV15 and TRBJ2-1; D possibly matches TRBD1 or TRBD2 (5 bases each). This CDR3 region has 16 residues. Deletions cut 4 bases from V and 2 bases from J, with 15 bases between. The germline V gene encodes CDR1 LNHNV and CDR2 YYDKDF (reference sequence). As DNA, the CDR3 is TGTGCCACCAGCACTATCCGGGACGGTCCCTACAATGAGCAGTTCTTC. This codes for CATSTIRDGPYNEQFF.

CDR3 nucleotides: TGTGCCAGCGGAGTATCTAGCGGGAGCTCCTACAATGAGCAGTTCTTC. It encodes CASGVSSGSSYNEQFF. The V and J genes are TRBV6-1 and TRBJ2-1; TRBD2 matches at 10 bases. The CDR3 has 16 amino acids. V lost 8 bases, J lost 0 bases, and 7 bases stayed unmatched. CDR1 and CDR2 from the germline V gene are MNHNS and SASEGT.